The present T cell receptor beta chain was sequenced within a study of blood T cell repertoires in COVID-19. How the authors handled the data: Counts of nucleated cells, estimated from reference gene primer amplification, were obtained. Sequenced by immunoSEQ multiplex PCR; TCRdb stores in-frame clones only, minus some. Clone size and V and J calls were adopted from that table, with D and trimming inferred from the DNA. The sample carries roughly 250,000 clones, 82% recorded once. Per germline, CDR1 SGHRS and CDR2 YFSETQ. V was cut by 3 bases and J by 3 bases, with 3 bases left in between. This CDR3 has 11 amino acids. This clone was seen a few times. The sample holds other DNA sequences that translate to the same CDR3.

This sequence joins TRBV5-1 and TRBJ1-1, with no clear D. The sequence came from a woman older than 75 with active or convalescent COVID-19. Specimen: peripheral blood. CDR3 nucleotides: TGCGCCAGCAGCTCGTACACTGAAGCTTTCTTT. Translating it yields CASSSYTEAFF.